What follows are 25 T cell receptor beta chains derived from one specimen sequenced in a study of T cell changes during pregnancy in multiple sclerosis. Some clones are missing from TCRdb's copy, which holds only in-frame ones; the method was immunoSEQ multiplex PCR. The data show over 9,000 clones, roughly 84% seen once. The sequences come from CD8+ T cells from peripheral blood mononuclear cells, collected after pregnancy. These receptors all come from a female donor in good health, enrolled as a control in a pregnancy study.

This chain joins TRBV19 and TRBJ1-2, with D unresolved. Trimming removed 5 bases from V and 8 bases from J, with 12 bases in between. Germline V gene sequence: CDR1 LNHDA, CDR2 SQIVND (reference sequence). This CDR3 region has 12 residues. CDR3 amino acids: CASSLAAEGYTF. The DNA for the CDR3 is TGTGCCAGTAGTCTAGCCGCGGAAGGCTACACCTTC.

The chain links TRBV10-3 to TRBJ1-2; D not certain. V was pared by 0 bases and J by 7 bases, with 12 bases between. CDR1 and CDR2 from the germline V gene are ENHRY and SYGVKD. The CDR3 is 14 residues long. The CDR3 loop is CAISESSGFLGYTF. In DNA, the CDR3 is TGTGCCATCAGTGAGTCTTCGGGGTTCCTTGGCTACACCTTC.

V gene TRBV9 combines with J gene TRBJ2-2, with D possibly matching TRBD2 (6 bases). The CDR3 spans 15 residues. In germline, CDR1 is SGDLS, CDR2 YYNGEE. Trimming pared 0 bases from V and 5 bases from J, leaving 11 bases between. CDR3 residues: CASSVGARGTGELFF. In nucleotides, the CDR3 is TGTGCCAGCAGCGTAGGGGCCCGGGGGACCGGGGAGCTGTTTTTT. Complete variable domain (other parts from reference TRBV9 and TRBJ2-2): DSGVTQTPKHLITATGQRVTLRCSPRSGDLSVYWYQQSLDQGLQFLIQYYNGEERAKGNILERFSAQQFPDLHSELNLSSLELGDSALYFCASSVGARGTGELFFGEGSRLTVL.

The chain joins TRBV28 to TRBJ2-7; D is possibly TRBD2 (5 bases). Germline V gene data show CDR1 as MDHEN and CDR2 as SYDVKM. This CDR3 has 13 residues. The ends were cut back, 4 bases at V and 6 bases at J, with 13 bases in the middle. CDR3 region: CASSSSLRGEQYF. CDR3 sequence (DNA): TGTGCCAGCAGTTCAAGCTTACGGGGCGAGCAGTACTTC.

The V call is TRBV7-9, the J call TRBJ2-7, with a weak D call TRBD2 (7 bases). V lost 6 bases and J lost 3, with 12 bases in between. The germline V gene encodes CDR1 SEHNR and CDR2 FQNEAQ (reference sequence). This CDR3 has 13 amino acids. The CDR3 DNA follows: TGTGCCAGCAGAGCGGGACAAGTCTACGAGCAGTACTTC. Translating gives CASRAGQVYEQYF.

The chain combines TRBV15 with TRBJ2-1, with no clear D. V was cut by 3 bases and J by 0 bases, with 12 bases left in between. Germline V gene data show CDR1 as LNHNV and CDR2 as YYDKDF (reference sequence). The CDR3 covers 16 residues. CDR3 nucleotides: TGTGCCACCAGCAGCCCGATCATGAGCTCCTACAATGAGCAGTTCTTC. The encoded protein is CATSSPIMSSYNEQFF.

The genes are TRBV7-9 and TRBJ2-3; D is unresolved. CDR1 and CDR2 from the germline V gene are SEHNR and FQNEAQ (reference sequence). The V and J ends lost 1 base and 4 bases respectively, with 15 bases between them. The CDR3 loop spans 16 amino acids. Here the CDR3 DNA reads TGTGCCAGCAGCTTAGATTTACTTAACCCCGCAGATACGCAGTATTTT. Protein: CASSLDLLNPADTQYF.

This chain connects TRBV29-1 to TRBJ1-1; D perhaps matches TRBD1 (5 bases). Germline CDR1 is SQVTM and CDR2 is ANQGSEA. The CDR3 runs 14 residues. Trimming removed 6 bases at V and 4 bases at J, with 18 bases between. CDR3 coding DNA: TGCAGCGTCCCTTCCCCACGGGGGATCACTGAAGCTTTCTTT. Amino acids: CSVPSPRGITEAFF.

This chain joins TRBV28 and TRBJ1-1; the D gene is possibly TRBD1 (6 bases). V was shortened by 6 bases and J by 4 bases, with 21 bases between the two germline ends. This CDR3 has 16 residues. The germline V gene has CDR1 MDHEN and CDR2 SYDVKM. CDR3: CASRGVIGTMSTEAFF. The CDR3 nucleotides are TGTGCCAGCAGGGGGGTCATAGGGACAATGAGCACTGAAGCTTTCTTT.

The rearrangement uses TRBV4-1 and TRBJ2-5; TRBD2 might be the D (5 bases). V was trimmed by 1 base and J by 2 bases, leaving 8 bases between them. CDR1 and CDR2 from the germline V gene are MGHRA and YSYEKL. The CDR3 has 14 amino acids. For the CDR3, the DNA is TGCGCCAGCAGCCAAGCGAGGGAACAAGAGACCCAGTACTTC. Residues: CASSQAREQETQYF.

The chain is built from TRBV18 and TRBJ2-7, with 8 bases that match TRBD1. The CDR3 extends over 13 amino acids. V was clipped by 3 bases and J by 2 bases; unmatched bases: 0. Germline V CDR1 and CDR2: KGHSH, LQKENI. The CDR3 DNA follows: TGTGCCAGCTCACCCAGGGGGCCCTACGAGCAGTACTTC. Its protein product is CASSPRGPYEQYF.

The table lists this clone with a count of one. The J gene is TRBJ1-1, the V gene TRBV4-1; D possibly corresponds to TRBD1 (5 bases). Trimming took off 3 bases at V and 4 bases at J, with 9 bases between the two ends. The CDR3 spans 13 residues. In germline, CDR1 is MGHRA, CDR2 YSYEKL. DNA for the CDR3: TGCGCCAGCAGCCATACGGGGGGCACTGAAGCTTTCTTT. It specifies CASSHTGGTEAFF.

The chain combines TRBV7-4 with TRBJ1-5; 8 bases are a match to TRBD1. This CDR3 contains 13 residues. Trimming at V came to 4 bases and at J to 9 bases, leaving 5 bases not matched to a gene. The V gene's germline CDR1 is SGHVT and CDR2 SQSDAQ. The CDR3 sequence is CASSSFRGRPQHF. Here the CDR3 DNA reads TGTGCCAGCAGCTCCTTCAGGGGGCGGCCCCAGCATTTT.

J is TRBJ2-1 and V is TRBV7-9, with unresolved D. Trimming took 5 bases from V and 7 from J, leaving 18 bases between them. Germline CDR1 is SEHNR and CDR2 is FQNEAQ (reference sequence). The CDR3 runs to 15 residues. CDR3 nucleotides: TGTGCCAGCAGCGATACATTGGGTTCGAGGAATGAGCAGTTCTTC. Protein sequence: CASSDTLGSRNEQFF.

This chain links TRBV6-5 with TRBJ1-2; D call uncertain. V was cut by 4 bases and J by 2 bases, with 17 bases left in between. The CDR3 runs to 16 residues. CDR1 and CDR2 from the germline V gene are MNHEY and SVGAGI. The CDR3 sequence: CASSSPRQPGNYGYTF. The CDR3 region has the DNA TGTGCCAGCAGTTCCCCCCGGCAGCCGGGGAACTATGGCTACACCTTC.

V is TRBV5-1 and J is TRBJ2-5; possible D gene TRBD2, 5 bases. Germline assignment: CDR1 SGHRS and CDR2 YFSETQ. Trimming stripped 4 bases from V and 0 bases from J, with 10 bases between. The CDR3 has 14 residues. Written as DNA, the CDR3 is TGCGCCAGCAGCCAACTAGTGAACCAAGAGACCCAGTACTTC. It is translated as CASSQLVNQETQYF.

V usage is TRBV7-8 and J usage is TRBJ2-7; 10 bases are a match to TRBD1. Germline V lookup: CDR1 SGHVS, CDR2 FQNEAQ. Trimming cost V 1 base and J 0 bases; bases outside gene matches: 6. This CDR3 has 17 residues. In nucleotides, the CDR3 is TGTGCCAGCAGCTTAGGGACAGGGGGACTGACCTCCTACGAGCAGTACTTC. Residues: CASSLGTGGLTSYEQYF.

The chain recombines TRBV5-1 with TRBJ1-2, with 11 bases aligning to TRBD1. Germline CDR1 reads SGHRS; CDR2 reads YFSETQ. The CDR3 runs to 16 residues. The trim removed 4 bases at V and 4 bases at J, leaving 9 bases unmatched. The CDR3 loop is CASSRAGTGGFYGYTF. The CDR3, as DNA: TGCGCCAGCAGCCGAGCGGGGACAGGGGGTTTCTATGGCTACACCTTC.

The CDR3 spells CASRVNRGTGELFF. For the CDR3, the DNA is TGTGCCAGCAGAGTCAACAGGGGTACCGGGGAGCTGTTTTTT. The J gene is TRBJ2-2, the V gene TRBV7-8; 7 positions agree with TRBD1. In germline, CDR1 is SGHVS, CDR2 FQNEAQ. Unmatched junction bases numbered 6, after V lost 6 bases and J lost 5 bases. The CDR3 runs to 14 residues. The full variable domain, in which reference TRBV7-8 and TRBJ2-2 provide the parts outside the CDR3, is GAGVSQSPRYKVAKRGQDVALRCDPISGHVSLFWYQQALGQGPEFLTYFQNEAQLDKSGLPSDRFFAERPEGSVSTLKIQRTQQEDSAVYLCASRVNRGTGELFFGEGSRLTVL.

This clone was detected only once. The rearrangement joins TRBV10-2 to TRBJ1-4; D is uncertain. V lost 0 bases to trimming and J lost 6 bases, with 11 bases between them. CDR1 is WSHSY, CDR2 SAAADI, per germline. This CDR3 comprises 15 residues. The CDR3 DNA is TGCGCCAGCAGTGAGTCAGGTGGGGAGTATGAAAAACTGTTTTTT. It encodes CASSESGGEYEKLFF.

This chain links TRBV19 with TRBJ2-3; D might be TRBD1 (6 bases). Germline CDR1 LNHDA, CDR2 SQIVND (reference sequence). Deletions cut 6 bases from V and 2 bases from J, with 6 bases between. This CDR3 region has 12 residues. CDR3 in DNA: TGTGCCAGTAGGGGGGCCACAGATACGCAGTATTTT. The encoded protein is CASRGATDTQYF.

V gene TRBV7-9 combines with J gene TRBJ2-2; D may be TRBD1 (5 bases). V lost 5 bases and J 6 bases, leaving 13 bases between the germline ends. The CDR3 loop spans 14 amino acids. CDR1 and CDR2 from the germline V gene are SEHNR and FQNEAQ (reference sequence). DNA for the CDR3: TGTGCCAGCAGCCCACCAGTGGGGCCCGGGGAGCTGTTTTTT. Translating gives CASSPPVGPGELFF.

A single count supports this clone. The V gene is TRBV19, the J gene TRBJ2-7; D possibly corresponds to TRBD1 (6 bases). Trimming took off 10 bases at V and 3 bases at J, with 16 bases between the two ends. Germline CDR1 reads LNHDA; CDR2 reads SQIVND (reference sequence). The CDR3 totals 13 residues. CDR3 sequence (DNA): TGTGCCACCTCACCGGGACAACACTACGAGCAGTACTTC. Translated: CATSPGQHYEQYF.

The gene calls are TRBV6-6 and TRBJ1-4; 11 bases are shared with TRBD1. Germline V gene lookup returns CDR1 MNHNY and CDR2 SVGAGI (reference sequence). CDR3 size: 16 residues. J was trimmed by 5 bases and V by 6 bases; bases with no gene match: 8. This chain's CDR3 is CASSGQGAWRNEKLFF. Here the CDR3 DNA reads TGTGCCAGCAGCGGACAGGGGGCGTGGAGGAATGAAAAACTGTTTTTT.

The chain links TRBV6-4 to TRBJ2-3; 12 nucleotides match TRBD2. There are 15 residues in the CDR3. CDR1 MRHNA and CDR2 SNTAGT come from the germline V gene. Losses at the gene ends were 7 bases for V and 4 bases for J; bases not matched to a gene: 6. This chain's CDR3 is CASTLAGGISDTQYF. CDR3 in DNA: TGTGCCAGCACCCTAGCGGGGGGGATTTCAGATACGCAGTATTTT.